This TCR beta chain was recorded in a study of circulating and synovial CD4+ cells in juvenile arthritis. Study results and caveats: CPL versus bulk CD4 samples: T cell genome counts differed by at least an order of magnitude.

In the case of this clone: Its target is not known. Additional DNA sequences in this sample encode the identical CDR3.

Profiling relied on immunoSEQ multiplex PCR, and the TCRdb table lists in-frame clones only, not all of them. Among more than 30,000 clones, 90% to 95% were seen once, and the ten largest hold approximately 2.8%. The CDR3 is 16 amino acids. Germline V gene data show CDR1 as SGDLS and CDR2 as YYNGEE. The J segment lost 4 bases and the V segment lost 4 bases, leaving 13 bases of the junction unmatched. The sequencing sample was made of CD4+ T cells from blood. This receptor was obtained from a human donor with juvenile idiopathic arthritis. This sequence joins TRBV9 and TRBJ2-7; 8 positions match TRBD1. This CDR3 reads CASSTGQGLTTYEQYF. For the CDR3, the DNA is TGTGCCAGCAGCACCGGACAGGGACTCACCACATACGAGCAGTACTTC.